This TCR beta chain appears in the sequencing data of a study of blood T cell repertoires in COVID-19. Overall study context: Sample material is recorded as cDNA or gDNA derived from T cells, B-cell-depleted T cells, or PBMCs.

Study processing details: Reference gene primers were amplified, and this amplification served to estimate nucleated cell counts. The data were produced by immunoSEQ multiplex PCR, yet TCRdb's version contains in-frame clones alone and is incomplete. D and trimming come from the DNA, and the V and J calls and clone size come from that table. This repertoire shows around 60,000 clones, around 80% found once; its top ten account for more than 5.5%. Germline V CDR1 and CDR2: GTSNPN, SVGIG (reference sequence). The CDR3 runs to 13 residues. After removal of 8 bases from V and 4 bases from J, the junction contained 5 bases not matched to a gene.

Material: peripheral blood. The chain links TRBV30 to TRBJ1-4; 9 positions match TRBD1. The sequence derives from a man between 60 and 75 years old with acute or convalescent COVID-19. The DNA of the CDR3 is TGTGCCCGGGGACAGGGAAATAATGAAAAACTGTTTTTT. As protein: CARGQGNNEKLFF.